Sequencing of this T cell receptor (beta chain) was carried out in a study of blood T cells in healthy people across ages. Study at large: Per two T cells, template switching captured roughly one barcoded beta molecule.

Points from the study as a whole: While age rose, TCR beta diversity per million T cells dropped in a roughly linear way.

CDR1 SGHVS and CDR2 FQNEAQ come from the germline V gene. This CDR3 region has 15 residues. The second PCR ran about 7 to 12 cycles with a sample-barcoded 5' primer and J-beta primers. Each cDNA was tagged by a template-switch adaptor containing 12 random nucleotides. TCRdb passed the 5' RACE reads through MiXCR, listing each CDR3 protein once. The profile shows some 1.8 million distinct CDR3 sequences, roughly two fifths of them singletons. Notes on this clonotype: Its antigen is unidentified.

This chain joins TRBV7-8 and TRBJ2-7; TRBD1 matches 9 bases. The last part of the DNA fits TRBJ2-5 better; the J call may be wrong. The TCR sequence derives from a human donor in good health. Material for sequencing was blood. DNA of the CDR3: TGTGCCAGCAGCTACGGACAGGGGCCACCGGAGACCCAGTACTTC. It yields the protein CASSYGQGPPETQYF.